Shown below are 3 T cell receptor beta chains from a single sample sequenced in a study of OX40 agonist ivuxolimab in advanced cancers. Assay: immunoSEQ multiplex PCR; the TCRdb copy retains only in-frame clones and omits some. Of some 100,000 clones in the sample, roughly 80% are singletons; the top ten hold about 1.1%. The specimen was CD4+ or CD8+ T cells sorted from blood, collected in a trial of the OX40 agonist ivuxolimab. Receptors originate from an adult with an advanced solid tumor such as melanoma, head and neck, liver or kidney cancer.

The chain carries TRBV2 and TRBJ2-3; TRBD2 matches 8 bases. CDR1 is SNHLY, CDR2 FYNNEI, per germline. The CDR3 consists of 13 residues. V was clipped by 10 bases and J by 0 bases; unmatched bases: 3. The CDR3 here is CANSGASTDTQYF. The CDR3, as DNA: TGTGCCAATAGCGGGGCTAGCACAGATACGCAGTATTTT. The whole variable domain, remainder taken from reference TRBV2 and TRBJ2-3, is EPEVTQTPSHQVTQMGQEVILRCVPISNHLYFYWYRQILGQKVEFLVSFYNNEISEKSEIFDDQFSVERPDGSNFTLKIRSTKLEDSAMYFCANSGASTDTQYFGPGTRLTVL.

J is TRBJ2-1 and V is TRBV5-1; TRBD1 might be the D (6 bases). The CDR3 loop spans 14 amino acids. Germline V gene lookup returns CDR1 SGHRS and CDR2 YFSETQ. Trimming cost V 2 bases and J 4 bases, with 10 bases left between them. The CDR3 reads CASSFPGQYNEQFF. DNA for the CDR3: TGCGCCAGCAGCTTCCCCGGACAGTACAATGAGCAGTTCTTC. The full variable domain, rest sourced from reference TRBV5-1 and TRBJ2-1, is KAGVTQTPRYLIKTRGQQVTLSCSPISGHRSVSWYQQTPGQGLQFLFEYFSETQRNKGNFPGRFSGRQFSNSRSEMNVSTLELGDSALYLCASSFPGQYNEQFFGPGTRLTVL.

This clone is a singleton in its sample. At one end the junction does not follow the germline gene, possibly because of a read error. V is TRBV10-3 and J is TRBJ1-2; 9 nucleotides align to TRBD1. In germline, CDR1 is ENHRY, CDR2 SYGVKD. There are 16 residues in the CDR3. This CDR3 reads CAISDRTGGGPYGHTF. The CDR3 DNA reads TGTGCCATCAGTGACAGAACAGGGGGCGGCCCCTATGGCCACACCTTC.